This T cell receptor (beta chain) originates from a study of T cell responses to AZD1222 COVID-19 vaccine (dated by TCRdb to the early 2020s). Study-level background: Because spike-specific TCR depth and breadth did not differ between the two schedules, AZD1222 recipients who got a second dose at roughly 4 weeks were pooled with those who got a second dose at roughly 12 weeks. TCR sequencing covered some 240 trial participants: 200 to 220 given two doses of AZD1222 and some 25 given two doses of MenACWY control vaccine. Trial participants were enrolled by age into 18-55, 56-69 and 70-plus year subgroups, with about 150, 27 and 61 TCR-sequenced participants respectively. The research as a whole found: Participants were mostly white British and included more females than males, and it was suggested by the authors that clonal diversity may have been underestimated. Because no samples from the day 14 peak response were available, repertoires could be characterized only after the peak T cell response. Spike-specific TCR breadth and depth rose significantly after two AZD1222 doses compared with day 0 and with MenACWY recipients. Conclusions about previously exposed vaccinees are limited, since just five or six AZD1222 recipients were seropositive for SARS-CoV-2 at baseline. Nearly half of unique spike-specific TCRs reportedly recognized epitopes outside regions mutated in the B.1.351 and B.1.1.7 variants. CD4 TCRs associated with the vaccine covered the entire spike protein, and the dominant responses were in regions 160-218 and 743-854. The 56-69-year group was small, and its depth increase did not reach significance, likely because of low power.

The table lists this clone with a few counts. The antigen it recognizes is unknown. No per-base quality is available; no much larger clone lies one base away. The time point label on this specimen signifies: baseline before first vaccination. Vaccinee samples came from UK trials COV001 and COV002, including a single-blind randomized controlled phase 2/3 trial of AZD1222 (ChAdOx1 nCoV-19) in healthy adults. For TCRbeta chain sequencing, PBMC samples were collected from trial participants at day 0 and at day 28 after the second dose. V drops 6 bases and J drops 5 bases, leaving 19 bases in between. From cysteine to phenylalanine, the CDR3 is 14 amino acids long. Left in the record is the CDR3 DNA by itself, 42 bases read in frame from the first base. Based on the germline V gene, the CDR1 and CDR2 sequences are SQVTM and ANQGSEA. The CDR3 regions of human TCRbeta chains were analyzed by immunosequencing. Regarding the original processing steps: Repertoire TCRs were matched against a reference library of SARS-CoV-2-specific TCRs generated with the MIRA antigen-specificity platform. Breadth was defined as the fraction of unique TCRs that were SARS-CoV-2-associated. Depth was defined as the fraction of total T cells that were SARS-CoV-2-associated. Each spike-specific TCR was assigned to its reactive spike region and to a CD4 or CD8 class using the MIRA data. Log10-transformed breadth and depth values were compared by one-way ANOVA with Sidak's multiple comparisons tests. Here the immuneACCESS table is served through TCRdb, limited to in-frame sequences with V and J called. Missing clones are a known gap in these copies; in checked studies unresolved V genes cover under half, and the rest lacks a known reason. The D gene and trimming were derived from the DNA, and the V and J assignments and clone size from that table. The sample has some 99,000 clones on record, 90% to 95% of them singletons. The ten most abundant clones make up less than 9.5% of the sample.

The clonotype was recovered from an adult in good health. Sequencing was performed on peripheral blood, taken on day 0 of AZD1222 vaccination. The chain is encoded by TRBV29-1 joined to TRBJ1-2, with the identity of the D gene unclear. The nucleotide sequence is given as TGCAGCGTAGGATCCTCGGGAGGGCTTTATGGCTACACCTTC. Translation gives CSVGSSGGLYGYTF.